The rows below give T cell receptor beta chains drawn from one sample of a study of beta chain features in type 1 diabetes. Clones were read by immunoSEQ multiplex PCR, and TCRdb kept only the in-frame ones, dropping some. The repertoire has 110,000 to 150,000 clones, 9.2% of them found once; the top ten carry around 0.7%. Material for sequencing was central memory CD4+ T cells from blood. Source of these receptors: a man between 18 and 29 years old in good health. Both conserved end residues are part of each CDR3. Fields, in order: CDR3 protein, CDR3 DNA, J gene, clone size, D gene, V gene. A D gene is named only where the DNA matches it firmly. The size entry is marked missing in some rows and otherwise reads once, few, many or a size class.

CAWSVGHGEQFF	TGTGCCTGGAGTGTTGGACATGGAGAGCAGTTCTTC	TRBJ2-1	few	-	TRBV30
CASSITERHGELFF	TGTGCCAGCAGTATAACCGAGAGGCACGGGGAGCTGTTTTTT	TRBJ2-2	few	-	TRBV6-6
CASSVEQDRAVFGYTF	TGTGCCAGCAGCGTAGAACAGGACAGGGCGGTTTTTGGCTACACCTTC	TRBJ1-2	few	TRBD1	TRBV9
CASSQGVQSYEQYF	TGTGCCAGCAGCCAAGGGGTACAGTCCTACGAGCAGTACTTC	TRBJ2-7	few	-	TRBV4-2
CASSRTGNTGELFF	TGTGCCAGCAGCCGAACAGGGAACACCGGGGAGCTGTTTTTT	TRBJ2-2	few	-	TRBV7-2
CASSLAGGGTEAFF	TGCGCCAGCAGCTTGGCCGGGGGGGGCACTGAAGCTTTCTTT	TRBJ1-1	-	-	TRBV5-1
CAISLAGRPDQPQHF	TGTGCCATCAGCCTGGCAGGCAGGCCCGATCAGCCTCAGCATTTT	TRBJ1-5	-	-	TRBV10-3
CASGNRGLGGELFF	TGTGCCAGCGGGAACAGGGGGCTGGGCGGGGAGCTGTTTTTT	TRBJ2-2	-	TRBD1	TRBV7-2
CASSPQSGLAGLGTQYF	TGTGCCAGTAGTCCTCAATCGGGACTAGCGGGGTTGGGGACCCAGTACTTC	TRBJ2-5	few	TRBD2	TRBV19
CASSLEGGIGELFF	TGTGCCAGCAGCTTGGAAGGGGGCATCGGGGAGCTGTTTTTT	TRBJ2-2	few	TRBD1	TRBV5-5